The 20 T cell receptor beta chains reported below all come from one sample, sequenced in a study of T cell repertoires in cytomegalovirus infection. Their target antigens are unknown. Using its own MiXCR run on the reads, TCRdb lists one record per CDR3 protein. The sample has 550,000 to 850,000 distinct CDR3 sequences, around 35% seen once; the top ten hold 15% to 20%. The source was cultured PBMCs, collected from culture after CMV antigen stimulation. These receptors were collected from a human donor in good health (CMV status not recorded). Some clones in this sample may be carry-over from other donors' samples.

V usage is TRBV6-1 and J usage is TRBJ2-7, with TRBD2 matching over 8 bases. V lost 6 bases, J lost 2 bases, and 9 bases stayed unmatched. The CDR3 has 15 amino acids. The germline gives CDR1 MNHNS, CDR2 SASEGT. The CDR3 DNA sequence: TGTGCCAGCAGAGCGCTTTGGCGGGAGGCCTACGAGCAGTACTTC. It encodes CASRALWREAYEQYF.

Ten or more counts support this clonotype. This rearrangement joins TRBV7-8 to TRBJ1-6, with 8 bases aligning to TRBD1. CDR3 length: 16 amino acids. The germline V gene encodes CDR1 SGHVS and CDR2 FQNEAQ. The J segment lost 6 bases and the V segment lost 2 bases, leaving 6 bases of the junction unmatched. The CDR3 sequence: CASSLFGQGINSPLHF. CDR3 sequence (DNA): TGTGCCAGCAGCTTATTCGGACAGGGAATTAATTCACCCCTCCACTTT.

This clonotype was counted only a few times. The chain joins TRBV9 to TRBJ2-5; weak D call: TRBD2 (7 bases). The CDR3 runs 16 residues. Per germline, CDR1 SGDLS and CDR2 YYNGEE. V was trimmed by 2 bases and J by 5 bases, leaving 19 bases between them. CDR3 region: CASSVQGGGPGETQYF. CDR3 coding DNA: TGTGCCAGCAGCGTTCAAGGGGGGGGCCCGGGCGAGACCCAGTACTTC.

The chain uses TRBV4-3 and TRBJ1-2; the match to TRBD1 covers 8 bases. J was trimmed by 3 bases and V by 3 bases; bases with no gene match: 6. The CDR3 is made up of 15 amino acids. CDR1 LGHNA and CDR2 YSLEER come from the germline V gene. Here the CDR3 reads CASSHRTGGDYGYTF. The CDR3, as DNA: TGCGCCAGCAGCCATAGAACAGGGGGAGACTATGGCTACACCTTC.

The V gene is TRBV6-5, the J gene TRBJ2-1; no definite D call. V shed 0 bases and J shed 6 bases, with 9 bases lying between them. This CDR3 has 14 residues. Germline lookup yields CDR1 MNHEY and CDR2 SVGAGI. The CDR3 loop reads CASSYSIPRNEQFF. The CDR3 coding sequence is TGTGCCAGCAGTTACTCGATCCCTCGCAATGAGCAGTTCTTC.

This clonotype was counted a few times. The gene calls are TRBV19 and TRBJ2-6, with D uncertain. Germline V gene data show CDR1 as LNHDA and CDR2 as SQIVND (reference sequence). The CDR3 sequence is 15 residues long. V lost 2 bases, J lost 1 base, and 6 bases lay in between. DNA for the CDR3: TGTGCCAGTAGTATATATGGGTCTGGGGCCAACGTCCTGACTTTC. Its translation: CASSIYGSGANVLTF.

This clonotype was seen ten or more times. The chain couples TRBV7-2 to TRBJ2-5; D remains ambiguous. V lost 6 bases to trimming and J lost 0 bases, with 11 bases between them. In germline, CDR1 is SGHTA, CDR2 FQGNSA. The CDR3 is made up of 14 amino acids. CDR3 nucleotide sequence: TGTGCCAGCAGAACCTCGGAGTACCAAGAGACCCAGTACTTC. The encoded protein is CASRTSEYQETQYF.

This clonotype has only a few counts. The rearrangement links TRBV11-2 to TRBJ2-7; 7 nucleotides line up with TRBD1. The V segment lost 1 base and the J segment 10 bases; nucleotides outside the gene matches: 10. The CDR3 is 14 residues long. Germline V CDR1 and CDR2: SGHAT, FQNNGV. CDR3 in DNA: TGTGCCAGCAGCTTAGTTGGGACAGCCATTAAACAGTACTTC. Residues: CASSLVGTAIKQYF.

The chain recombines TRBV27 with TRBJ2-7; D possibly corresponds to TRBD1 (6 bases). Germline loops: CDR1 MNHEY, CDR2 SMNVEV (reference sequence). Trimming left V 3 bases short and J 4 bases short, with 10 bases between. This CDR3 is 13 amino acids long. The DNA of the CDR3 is TGTGCCAGCAGTTTTGGAGACAGGTACGAGCAGTACTTC. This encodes CASSFGDRYEQYF.

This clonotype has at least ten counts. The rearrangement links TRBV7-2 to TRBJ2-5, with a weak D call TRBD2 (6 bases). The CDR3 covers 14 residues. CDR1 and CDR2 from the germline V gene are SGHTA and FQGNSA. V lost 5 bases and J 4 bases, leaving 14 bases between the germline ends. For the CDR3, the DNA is TGTGCCAGCAGCCCGGACTGGGGGGTAGAGACCCAGTACTTC. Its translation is CASSPDWGVETQYF.

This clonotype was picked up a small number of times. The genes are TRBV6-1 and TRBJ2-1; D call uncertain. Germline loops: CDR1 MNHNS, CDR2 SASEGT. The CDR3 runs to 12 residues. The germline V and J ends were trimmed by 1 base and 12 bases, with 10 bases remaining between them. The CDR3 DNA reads TGTGCCAGCAGTGAAGGACTGCTGGGGCAGTTCTTC. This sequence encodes CASSEGLLGQFF.

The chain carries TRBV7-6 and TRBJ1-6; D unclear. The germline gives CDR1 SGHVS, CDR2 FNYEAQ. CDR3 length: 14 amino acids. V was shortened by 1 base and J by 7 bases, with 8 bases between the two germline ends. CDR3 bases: TGTGCCAGCAGCTTAGGCAAAGGAAATTCACCCCTCCACTTT. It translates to CASSLGKGNSPLHF. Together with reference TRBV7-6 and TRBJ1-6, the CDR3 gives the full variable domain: GAGVSQSPRYKVTKRGQDVALRCDPISGHVSLYWYRQALGQGPEFLTYFNYEAQQDKSGLPNDRFSAERPEGSISTLTIQRTEQRDSAMYRCASSLGKGNSPLHFGNGTRLTVT.

CDR3 in amino acids: CAWSRWVGGYTF. The DNA for the CDR3 is TGTGCCTGGTCGCGGTGGGTTGGTGGCTACACCTTC. This chain joins TRBV30 and TRBJ1-2; D is ambiguous. The V gene's germline CDR1 is GTSNPN and CDR2 SVGIG (reference sequence). Trimming left V 5 bases short and J 7 bases short, with 14 bases between. The CDR3 extends over 12 amino acids.

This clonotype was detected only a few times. CDR3 sequence reads: CASSGQTGINTEAFF. CDR3 bases: TGCGCCAGCAGCGGCCAGACAGGGATTAACACTGAAGCTTTCTTT. This chain joins TRBV5-1 and TRBJ1-1; 7 bases align to TRBD1. The V gene's germline CDR1 is SGHRS and CDR2 YFSETQ. Unmatched junction bases numbered 8, after V lost 4 bases and J lost 2 bases. The CDR3 sequence is 15 residues long.

CDR3 DNA: TGTGCCAGCAGTTCAGACCGGGACAGGGGTCGAAACATTCAGTACTTC. The encoded protein is CASSSDRDRGRNIQYF. This sequence joins TRBV28 and TRBJ2-4, with 10 bases that match TRBD1. The trim removed 4 bases at V and 6 bases at J, leaving 9 bases unmatched. Germline V gene lookup returns CDR1 MDHEN and CDR2 SYDVKM. The CDR3 has 16 residues. Together with reference TRBV28 and TRBJ2-4, the CDR3 gives the full variable domain: DVKVTQSSRYLVKRTGEKVFLECVQDMDHENMFWYRQDPGLGLRLIYFSYDVKMKEKGDIPEGYSVSREKKERFSLILESASTNQTSMYLCASSSDRDRGRNIQYFGAGTRLSVL.

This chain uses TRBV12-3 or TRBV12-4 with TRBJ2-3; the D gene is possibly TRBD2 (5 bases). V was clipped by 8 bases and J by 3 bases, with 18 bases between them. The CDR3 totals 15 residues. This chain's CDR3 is CASERVGEGTDTQYF. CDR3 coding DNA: TGTGCCAGCGAGAGGGTGGGAGAAGGGACAGATACGCAGTATTTT.

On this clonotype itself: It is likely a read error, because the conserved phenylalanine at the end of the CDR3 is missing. The CDR3 sequence is CASSSSWGTGELFL. CDR3 coding DNA: TGTGCCAGCAGTTCGTCCTGGGGCACCGGGGAGCTGTTTTTG. The chain couples TRBV12-3 or TRBV12-4 to TRBJ2-2; D is ambiguous. The CDR3 length is 14 residues. The V end was cut by 4 bases, the J end by 4 bases, with 10 bases between.

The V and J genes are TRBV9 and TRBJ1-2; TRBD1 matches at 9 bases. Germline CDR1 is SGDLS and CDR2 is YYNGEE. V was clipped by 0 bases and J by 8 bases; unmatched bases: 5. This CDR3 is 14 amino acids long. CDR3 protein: CASSVGGQGYGYTF. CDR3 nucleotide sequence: TGTGCCAGCAGCGTAGGGGGACAGGGATACGGCTACACCTTC.

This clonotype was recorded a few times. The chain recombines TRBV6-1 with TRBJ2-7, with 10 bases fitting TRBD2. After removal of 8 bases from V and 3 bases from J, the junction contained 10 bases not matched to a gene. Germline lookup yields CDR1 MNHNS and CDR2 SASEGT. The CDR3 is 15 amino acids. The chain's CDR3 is CASPKLAGELYEQYF. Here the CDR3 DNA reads TGTGCCAGCCCGAAGCTAGCGGGGGAACTCTACGAGCAGTACTTC.

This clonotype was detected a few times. Here the CDR3 DNA reads TGTGCCAGCAGCGTACTTTATGGGAGCTCCTACAATGAGCAGTTCTTC. This sequence encodes CASSVLYGSSYNEQFF. The rearrangement uses TRBV7-6 and TRBJ2-1; possibly TRBD2 for D (5 bases). The V end was cut by 5 bases, the J end by 0 bases, with 14 bases between. The CDR3 contains 16 residues. CDR1 is SGHVS, CDR2 FNYEAQ, per germline.